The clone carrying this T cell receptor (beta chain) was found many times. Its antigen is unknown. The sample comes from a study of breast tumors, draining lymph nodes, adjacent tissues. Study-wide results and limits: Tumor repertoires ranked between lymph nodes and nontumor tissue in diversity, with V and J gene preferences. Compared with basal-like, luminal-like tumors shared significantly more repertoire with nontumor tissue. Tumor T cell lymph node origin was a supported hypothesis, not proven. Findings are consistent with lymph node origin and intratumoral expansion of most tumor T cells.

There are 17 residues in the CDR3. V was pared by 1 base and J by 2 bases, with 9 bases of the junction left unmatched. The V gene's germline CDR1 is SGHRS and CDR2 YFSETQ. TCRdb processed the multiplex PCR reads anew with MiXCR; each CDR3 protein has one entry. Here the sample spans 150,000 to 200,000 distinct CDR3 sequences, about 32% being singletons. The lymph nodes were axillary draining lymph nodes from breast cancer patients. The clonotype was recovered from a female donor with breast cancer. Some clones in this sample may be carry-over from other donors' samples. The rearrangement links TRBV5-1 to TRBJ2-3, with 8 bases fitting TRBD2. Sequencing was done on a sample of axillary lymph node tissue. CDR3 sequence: CASSLRAGGAATDTQYF. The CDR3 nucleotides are TGCGCCAGCAGCTTGAGGGCCGGGGGGGCCGCCACAGATACGCAGTATTTT.